The TCR beta chain described here comes from a study of CD8 T cells in ankylosing spondylitis. TCR beta libraries were made by quantitative 5'-RACE with molecular barcodes. TCRdb ran MiXCR on the 5' RACE reads and lists one entry per CDR3 protein. The table lists 200,000 to 250,000 distinct CDR3 sequences, more than 9% of them singletons. CDR1 MDHEN and CDR2 SYDVKM come from the germline V gene. CDR3 length equals 12 residues. With 1 base removed from V and 10 bases from J, the gap between germline ends came to 8 bases. This clonotype came up many times. The source is a male donor with ankylosing spondylitis or in good health (not recorded which). The sample consisted of blood, either unsorted or a sorted T cell fraction (not recorded which). This chain connects TRBV28 to TRBJ2-1; D gene ambiguous. In DNA form, the CDR3 reads TGTGCCAGCAGTTTATATGGACGGGAGCAGTTCTTC. Its protein is CASSLYGREQFF.